These T cell receptor beta chains were read from a single sample in a study of blood T cells in healthy people across ages. One entry per CDR3 protein, called by TCRdb with MiXCR from the 5' RACE reads. There are fewer than 1,200,000 distinct CDR3 sequences in the sample; under 30% occur only once, and approximately 0.7% lies in the top ten. The same sample was also used in a study of T cells of mothers and their children.

The sample taken for sequencing was blood. Receptors originate from a girl aged 2 to 10 in good health. Both conserved end residues are part of each CDR3. The D gene is left open where the match is weak. For some rows the clone size is stated as once, few or many, or as a class when expanded; others skip it.

length	J	size	V	D	CDR3	DNA
14	TRBJ2-7	.	TRBV7-9	TRBD1	CASIDRDRLDEQYF	TGTGCCAGCATCGACCGGGACAGGCTCGACGAGCAGTACTTC
15	TRBJ1-5	.	TRBV6-1	TRBD1	CASSGTGASNQPQHF	TGTGCCAGCAGCGGTACAGGGGCCTCCAATCAGCCCCAGCATTTT
19	TRBJ2-1	.	TRBV15	TRBD2	CATSRGRRVLAGGRNEQFF	TGTGCCACCAGCAGAGGGCGTCGGGTTTTAGCGGGGGGTAGGAATGAGCAGTTCTTC
16	TRBJ1-4	once	TRBV5-1	TRBD1	CASSFGQGGKNEKLFF	TGCGCCAGCAGCTTCGGACAGGGGGGGAAGAATGAAAAACTGTTTTTT
16	TRBJ2-5	.	TRBV27	TRBD2	CASSSYSYRGEETQYF	TGTGCCAGCAGTTCCTACTCCTATCGGGGGGAGGAGACCCAGTACTTC
15	TRBJ2-1	few	TRBV7-3	TRBD2	CASSLTASGFDEQFF	TGTGCCAGCAGCTTAACGGCTAGCGGGTTCGATGAGCAGTTCTTC
16	TRBJ2-1	few	TRBV6-6	TRBD1	CASSYRGQDSYNEQFF	TGTGCCAGCAGTTACCGTGGACAGGACTCCTACAATGAGCAGTTCTTC
16	TRBJ1-3	few	TRBV5-1	.	CASSLDGDPSSGTIYF	TGCGCCAGCAGCTTGGACGGGGATCCAAGTTCCGGCACCATATATTTT
13	TRBJ2-5	.	TRBV12-5	.	CASGPPMEETQYF	TGTGCTAGTGGTCCCCCTATGGAAGAGACCCAGTACTTC
13	TRBJ2-7	many	TRBV2	.	CASSERRYYEQYF	TGTGCCAGCAGCGAACGGCGCTACTACGAGCAGTACTTC
14	TRBJ2-5	once	TRBV6-1	.	CASFQVGYQETQYF	TGTGCCAGCTTCCAGGTGGGGTACCAAGAGACCCAGTACTTC
15	TRBJ2-1	.	TRBV7-2	TRBD2	CASSLALAGVNEQFF	TGTGCCAGCAGCTTAGCCCTAGCGGGGGTCAATGAGCAGTTCTTC